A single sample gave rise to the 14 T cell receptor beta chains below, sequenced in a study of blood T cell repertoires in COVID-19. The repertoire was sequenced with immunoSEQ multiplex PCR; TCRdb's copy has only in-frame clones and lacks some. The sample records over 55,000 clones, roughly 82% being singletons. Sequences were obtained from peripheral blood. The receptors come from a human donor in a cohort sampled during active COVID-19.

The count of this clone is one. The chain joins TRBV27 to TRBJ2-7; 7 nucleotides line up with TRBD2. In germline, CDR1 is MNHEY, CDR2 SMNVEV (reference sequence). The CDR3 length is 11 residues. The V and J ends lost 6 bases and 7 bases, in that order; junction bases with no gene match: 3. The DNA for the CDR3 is TGTGCCAGCAGCCTGGGGGGGGAGCAGTACTTC. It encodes CASSLGGEQYF.

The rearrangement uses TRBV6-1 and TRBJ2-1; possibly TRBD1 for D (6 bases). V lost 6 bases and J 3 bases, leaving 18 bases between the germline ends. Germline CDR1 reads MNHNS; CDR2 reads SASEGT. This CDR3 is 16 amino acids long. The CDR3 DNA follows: TGTGCCAGCAGAGAATCGACAGGTCGATTCTACAATGAGCAGTTCTTC. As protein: CASRESTGRFYNEQFF.

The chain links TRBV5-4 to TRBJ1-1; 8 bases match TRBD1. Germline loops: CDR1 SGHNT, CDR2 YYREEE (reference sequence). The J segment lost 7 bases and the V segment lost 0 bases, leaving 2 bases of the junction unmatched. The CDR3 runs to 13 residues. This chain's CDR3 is CASSLAGGYEAFF. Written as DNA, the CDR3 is TGTGCCAGCAGCTTGGCAGGGGGCTATGAAGCTTTCTTT.

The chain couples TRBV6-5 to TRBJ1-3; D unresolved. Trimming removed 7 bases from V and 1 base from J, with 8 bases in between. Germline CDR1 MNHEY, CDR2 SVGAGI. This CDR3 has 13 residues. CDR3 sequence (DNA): TGTGCCAGCAAACTCGTATCTGGAAACACCATATATTTT. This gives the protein CASKLVSGNTIYF.

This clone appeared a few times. CDR3 sequence (DNA): TGCAGCGTTGAGAAAGGAGGCGGCTACACCTTC. It specifies CSVEKGGGYTF. This chain links TRBV29-1 with TRBJ1-2; no reliable D call. Looked up from germline, CDR1 is SQVTM and CDR2 is ANQGSEA. The CDR3 spans 11 residues. With 3 bases removed from V and 8 bases from J, the gap between germline ends came to 10 bases.

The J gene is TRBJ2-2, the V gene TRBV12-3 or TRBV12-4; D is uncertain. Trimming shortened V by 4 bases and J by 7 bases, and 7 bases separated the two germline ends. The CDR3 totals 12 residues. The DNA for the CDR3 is TGTGCCAGCAGTTCGACTTTCGGGGAGCTGTTTTTT. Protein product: CASSSTFGELFF.

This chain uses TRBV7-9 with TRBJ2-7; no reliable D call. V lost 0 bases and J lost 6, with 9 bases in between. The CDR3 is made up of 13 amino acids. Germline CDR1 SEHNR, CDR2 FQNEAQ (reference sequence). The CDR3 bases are TGTGCCAGCAGCTTAGCAGAGCCCGGCGAGCAGTACTTC. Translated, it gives CASSLAEPGEQYF.

The CDR3, as DNA: TGTGCCAGCAGCCCCAGCAAGCGGGAACACTACACAGATACGCAGTATTTT. This gives the protein CASSPSKREHYTDTQYF. The chain carries TRBV3-1 (or the pseudogene TRBV3-2) and TRBJ2-3; 7 bases are shared with TRBD2. Trimming removed 4 bases from V and 2 bases from J; junction bases left unmatched: 12. Per the germline V gene, CDR1 is LGHDT and CDR2 is YNNKEL (reference sequence). CDR3 length: 17 residues.

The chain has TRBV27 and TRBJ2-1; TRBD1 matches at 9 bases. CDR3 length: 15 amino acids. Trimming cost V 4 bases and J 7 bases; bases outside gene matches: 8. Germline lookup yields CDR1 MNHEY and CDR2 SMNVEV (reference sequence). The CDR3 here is CASSYPGTGKNEQFF. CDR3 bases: TGTGCCAGCAGTTACCCCGGGACAGGGAAGAATGAGCAGTTCTTC.

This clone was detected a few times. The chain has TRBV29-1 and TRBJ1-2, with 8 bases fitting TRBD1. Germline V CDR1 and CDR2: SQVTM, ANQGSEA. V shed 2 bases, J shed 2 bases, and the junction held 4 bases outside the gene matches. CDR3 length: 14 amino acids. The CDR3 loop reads CSVERQGQNYGYTF. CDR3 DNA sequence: TGCAGCGTTGAAAGACAGGGGCAAAACTATGGCTACACCTTC.

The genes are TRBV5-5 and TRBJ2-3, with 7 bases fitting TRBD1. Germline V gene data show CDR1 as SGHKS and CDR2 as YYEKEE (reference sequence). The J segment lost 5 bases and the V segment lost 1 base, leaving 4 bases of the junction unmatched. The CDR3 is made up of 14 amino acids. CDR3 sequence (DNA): TGTGCCAGCAGCTTGAGGGGGCCTAAAGATACGCAGTATTTT. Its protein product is CASSLRGPKDTQYF. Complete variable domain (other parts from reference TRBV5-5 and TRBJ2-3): DAGVTQSPTHLIKTRGQQVTLRCSPISGHKSVSWYQQVLGQGPQFIFQYYEKEERGRGNFPDRFSARQFPNYSSELNVNALLLGDSALYLCASSLRGPKDTQYFGPGTRLTVL.

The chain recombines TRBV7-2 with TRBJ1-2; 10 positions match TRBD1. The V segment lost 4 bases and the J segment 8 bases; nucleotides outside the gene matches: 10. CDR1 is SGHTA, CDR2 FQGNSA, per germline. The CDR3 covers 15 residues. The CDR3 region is CASSYLRRDRGGYTF. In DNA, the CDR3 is TGTGCCAGCAGCTACCTTAGGAGGGACAGGGGCGGCTACACCTTC. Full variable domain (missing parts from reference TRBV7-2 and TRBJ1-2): GAGVSQSPSNKVTEKGKDVELRCDPISGHTALYWYRQSLGQGLEFLIYFQGNSAPDKSGLPSDRFSAERTGGSVSTLTIQRTQQEDSAVYLCASSYLRRDRGGYTFGSGTRLTVV.

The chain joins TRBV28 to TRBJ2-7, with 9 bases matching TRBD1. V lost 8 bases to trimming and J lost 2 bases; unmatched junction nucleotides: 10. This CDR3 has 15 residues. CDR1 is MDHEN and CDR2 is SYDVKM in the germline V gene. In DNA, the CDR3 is TGTGCCAGCCCTCCGAGGGACAGGGTCGCCTACGAGCAGTACTTC. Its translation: CASPPRDRVAYEQYF.

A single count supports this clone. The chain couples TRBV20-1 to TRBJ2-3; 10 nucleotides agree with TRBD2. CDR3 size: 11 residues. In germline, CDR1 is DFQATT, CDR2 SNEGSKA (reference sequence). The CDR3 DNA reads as TGCAGACTAGCGGGGACAGATACGCAGTATTTT. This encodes CRLAGTDTQYF.